A single sample gave rise to the 21 T cell receptor beta chains below, sequenced in a study of T cell responses to AZD1222 COVID-19 vaccine (dated by TCRdb to about 2021). The intended sense of this specimen's time point label: baseline before first vaccination. Receptor libraries were prepared by the immunoSEQ multiplex PCR assay. TCRdb took over this immuneACCESS table, retaining in-frame rearrangements with V and J assigned. Such tables are incomplete; in checked studies, under half of the missing clones stem from an unresolved V gene, and the remainder is unexplained. The sample profile shows some 120,000 clones; roughly nine tenths of them were found once. Around 7.2% of the sample comes from the top ten. The source was peripheral blood, collected on day 0 of AZD1222 vaccination. These receptor sequences come from an adult in good health.

This chain uses TRBV24-1 with TRBJ2-5, with 7 bases aligning to TRBD2. V was pared by 5 bases and J by 4 bases, with 0 bases of the junction left unmatched. Germline V gene sequence: CDR1 KGHDR, CDR2 SFDVKD. This CDR3 contains 12 residues. The CDR3 DNA reads TGTGCCACCAGTGGGGGGGGAGAGACCCAGTACTTC. It codes for CATSGGGETQYF.

This chain links TRBV3-1 (or the pseudogene TRBV3-2) with TRBJ2-1; 12 positions match TRBD2. The CDR3 is made up of 15 amino acids. CDR1 is LGHDT, CDR2 YNNKEL, per germline (reference sequence). Losses at the gene ends were 5 bases for V and 4 bases for J; bases not matched to a gene: 3. CDR3 residues: CASSETSGSYNEQFF. The CDR3 nucleotides are TGTGCCAGCAGCGAGACTAGCGGGAGTTACAATGAGCAGTTCTTC.

The V gene is TRBV18, the J gene TRBJ2-2; no definite D call. Germline CDR1 KGHSH, CDR2 LQKENI. V was cut by 2 bases and J by 7 bases, with 8 bases left in between. This CDR3 comprises 13 residues. This CDR3 reads CASSPDSYGELFF. As DNA, the CDR3 is TGTGCCAGCTCACCAGATTCTTACGGGGAGCTGTTTTTT.

This clone was seen only a few times. The V call is TRBV21-1, the J call TRBJ2-1; the table assigns TRBD2, which was not confirmed against the DNA. TRBV21-1 is termed a pseudogene. This CDR3 is 19 amino acids long. CDR3 in amino acids: CASSKAGLAGESSYNEQFF. The DNA for the CDR3 is TGTGCCAGCAGCAAGGCCGGACTAGCGGGGGAGAGCTCCTACAATGAGCAGTTCTTC.

The chain links TRBV27 to TRBJ1-2; 7 bases fit TRBD1. The CDR3 consists of 14 residues. Germline V gene lookup returns CDR1 MNHEY and CDR2 SMNVEV (reference sequence). J gave up 4 bases and V 5 bases, and 7 bases lay outside the gene matches. In DNA form, the CDR3 reads TGTGCCAGCAGTCCGATCCGGGACAGCTATGGCTACACCTTC. As protein: CASSPIRDSYGYTF.

The chain links TRBV2 to TRBJ2-3; D tentatively fits TRBD1 or TRBD2 (5 bases each). This CDR3 is 14 amino acids long. The germline CDR1 and CDR2 sequences are SNHLY and FYNNEI. Trimming left V 7 bases short and J 1 base short, with 12 bases between. The CDR3 DNA is TGTGCCAGCAAGGAAACGGGGCGCACAGATACGCAGTATTTT. Its translation is CASKETGRTDTQYF.

Only one count was recorded for this clone. This chain uses TRBV29-1 with TRBJ2-7, with a possible D match to TRBD1 (5 bases). Trimming pared 6 bases from V and 0 bases from J, leaving 12 bases between. Germline loops: CDR1 SQVTM, CDR2 ANQGSEA. This CDR3 is built from 13 residues. This CDR3 reads CSVTQASSYEQYF. CDR3 sequence (DNA): TGCAGCGTCACACAGGCGAGCTCCTACGAGCAGTACTTC.

J is TRBJ2-1 and V is TRBV19; 8 bases map to TRBD2. Germline trimming cut 5 bases from V and 1 base from J; bases unmatched to any gene: 4. There are 15 residues in the CDR3. Germline CDR1 reads LNHDA; CDR2 reads SQIVND (reference sequence). The CDR3, as DNA: TGTGCCAGTAGTGGGGGACTAGATTCCTACAATGAGCAGTTCTTC. It translates to CASSGGLDSYNEQFF. The full variable domain, completed using reference TRBV19 and TRBJ2-1, is DGGITQSPKYLFRKEGQNVTLSCEQNLNHDAMYWYRQDPGQGLRLIYYSQIVNDFQKGDIAEGYSVSREKKESFPLTVTSAQKNPTAFYLCASSGGLDSYNEQFFGPGTRLTVL.

V usage is TRBV4-2 and J usage is TRBJ2-1; D gene unclear. This CDR3 is 14 amino acids long. The germline V gene has CDR1 LGHNA and CDR2 YNFKEQ. V dropped 2 bases and J dropped 5 bases, with 10 bases sitting between them. CDR3 sequence (DNA): TGTGCCAGCAGCCAACCCACAACCGACAATGAGCAGTTCTTC. It codes for CASSQPTTDNEQFF.

The chain employs TRBV6-5 and TRBJ1-1; D is perhaps TRBD1 (5 bases). Trimming removed 5 bases at V and 5 bases at J, with 6 bases between. The V gene's germline CDR1 is MNHEY and CDR2 SVGAGI. CDR3 length equals 11 residues. Here the CDR3 reads CASSTGTEAFF. DNA for the CDR3: TGTGCCAGCAGTACAGGAACTGAAGCTTTCTTT.

This chain joins TRBV7-8 and TRBJ1-5; TRBD1 matches 8 bases. V lost 1 base and J lost 3; bases outside the gene matches: 14. CDR1 and CDR2 from the germline V gene are SGHVS and FQNEAQ. The CDR3 runs 19 residues. The CDR3 protein is CASSLDLRPGTGDNQPQHF. CDR3 nucleotides: TGTGCCAGCAGCTTAGATCTCCGGCCCGGGACAGGAGACAATCAGCCCCAGCATTTT.

Turning to this clone: In the same sample, other DNA sequences code for this CDR3. This chain joins TRBV6-2 or TRBV6-3 and TRBJ2-5; no firm D call. The CDR3 is 13 residues long. Trimming left V 5 bases short and J 5 bases short, with 12 bases between. CDR1 MNHEY and CDR2 SVGEGT come from the germline V gene. The CDR3 sequence: CASSPTPGETQYF. CDR3 DNA sequence: TGTGCCAGCAGTCCAACCCCCGGGGAGACCCAGTACTTC.

This chain links TRBV9 with TRBJ2-3, with TRBD2 identical over 9 bases. The germline CDR1 and CDR2 sequences are SGDLS and YYNGEE. The CDR3 sequence is 17 residues long. The junction had 9 bases not matched to a gene; V was cut back by 0 bases and J by 4 bases. CDR3 residues: CASSVATSGGNPDTQYF. Here the CDR3 DNA reads TGTGCCAGCAGCGTAGCTACCAGCGGGGGGAACCCAGATACGCAGTATTTT.

This clone was counted a few times. CDR3 sequence (DNA): TGTGCCAGAAGCCTGGGATGGTCCTATCATCGGCCCCAGCATTTT. Protein: CARSLGWSYHRPQHF. V and J are TRBV7-5 and TRBJ1-5. TRBV7-5 is recorded as a pseudogene. The CDR3 is 15 amino acids.

This rearrangement joins TRBV14 to TRBJ2-1; 8 bases fit TRBD2. CDR3 length: 15 amino acids. Germline values: CDR1 SGHDN, CDR2 FVKESK. With V trimmed by 0 bases and J by 7 bases, 5 bases remained unmatched. This CDR3 reads CASSQELAVGNEQFF. DNA of the CDR3: TGTGCCAGCAGCCAAGAACTAGCGGTGGGGAATGAGCAGTTCTTC.

The chain links TRBV3-1 (or the pseudogene TRBV3-2) to TRBJ1-2; TRBD1 matches at 7 bases. Germline V gene lookup returns CDR1 LGHDT and CDR2 YNNKEL (reference sequence). The trim removed 6 bases at V and 5 bases at J, leaving 6 bases unmatched. This CDR3 has 13 residues. Here the CDR3 DNA reads TGTGCCAGCAGTCAAAACAGGGGTTATGGCTACACCTTC. Protein product: CASSQNRGYGYTF.

This chain connects TRBV6-5 to TRBJ2-3; D is uncertain. This CDR3 region has 13 residues. Germline loops: CDR1 MNHEY, CDR2 SVGAGI. Trimming took 6 bases from V and 1 from J, leaving 8 bases between them. CDR3 region: CASSAPGTDTQYF. The CDR3 DNA follows: TGTGCCAGCAGCGCCCCCGGCACAGATACGCAGTATTTT.

The chain recombines TRBV11-3 with TRBJ2-3; the match to TRBD2 covers 8 bases. In germline, CDR1 is SGHNT, CDR2 YENEEA. This CDR3 is 15 amino acids long. V lost 1 base to trimming and J lost 4 bases; unmatched junction nucleotides: 4. The CDR3 protein is CASSLGSGASDTQYF. The CDR3, as DNA: TGTGCCAGCAGCTTAGGTAGCGGGGCATCAGATACGCAGTATTTT.

The CDR3 region has the DNA TGTGCCTCCACGGACAGGATCGACGGGGAGCTGTTTTTT. Translated, it gives CASTDRIDGELFF. The V and J genes are TRBV10-3 and TRBJ2-2; 7 bases map to TRBD1. CDR1 ENHRY and CDR2 SYGVKD come from the germline V gene. The CDR3 runs 13 residues. The ends lost 11 bases at V and 7 bases at J; junction bases unmatched: 10.

This chain joins TRBV19 and TRBJ1-5; D ambiguous. The CDR3 loop spans 15 amino acids. V was pared by 3 bases and J by 0 bases, with 9 bases between. CDR1 and CDR2 (germline): LNHDA, SQIVND (reference sequence). The CDR3 nucleotides are TGTGCCAGTAGTATTCAGGACGATAGCAATCAGCCCCAGCATTTT. The encoded protein is CASSIQDDSNQPQHF. The whole variable domain, remainder taken from reference TRBV19 and TRBJ1-5, is DGGITQSPKYLFRKEGQNVTLSCEQNLNHDAMYWYRQDPGQGLRLIYYSQIVNDFQKGDIAEGYSVSREKKESFPLTVTSAQKNPTAFYLCASSIQDDSNQPQHFGDGTRLSIL.

Only one count was recorded for this clone. This chain links TRBV9 with TRBJ1-4; TRBD1 matches at 9 bases. The CDR3 length is 16 residues. Trimming cost V 3 bases and J 7 bases; bases outside gene matches: 10. Germline assignment: CDR1 SGDLS and CDR2 YYNGEE. The CDR3 sequence: CASSASLRDRAEKLFF. The CDR3 DNA sequence: TGTGCCAGCAGCGCCTCACTCCGGGACAGGGCTGAAAAACTGTTTTTT.